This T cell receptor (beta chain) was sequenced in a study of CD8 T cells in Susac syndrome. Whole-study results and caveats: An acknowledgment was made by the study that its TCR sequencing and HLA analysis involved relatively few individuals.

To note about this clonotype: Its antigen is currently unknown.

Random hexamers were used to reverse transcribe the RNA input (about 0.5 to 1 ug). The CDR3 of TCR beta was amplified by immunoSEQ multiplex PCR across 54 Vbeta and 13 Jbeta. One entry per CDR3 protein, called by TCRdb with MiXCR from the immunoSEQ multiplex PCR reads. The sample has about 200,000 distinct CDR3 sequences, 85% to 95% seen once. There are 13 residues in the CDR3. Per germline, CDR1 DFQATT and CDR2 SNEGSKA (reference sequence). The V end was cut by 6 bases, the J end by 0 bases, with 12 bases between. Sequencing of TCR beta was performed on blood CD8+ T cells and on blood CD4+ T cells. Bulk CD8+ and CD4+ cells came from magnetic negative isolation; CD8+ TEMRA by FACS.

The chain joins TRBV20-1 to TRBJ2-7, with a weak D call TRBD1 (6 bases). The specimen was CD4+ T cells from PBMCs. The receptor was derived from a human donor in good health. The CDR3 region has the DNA TGCAGTGCCCGGTACAGGGACTCCTACGAGCAGTACTTC. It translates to CSARYRDSYEQYF.